This is a list of T cell receptor beta chains from one sample in a study of control samples from healthy donors and cancer patients. Generated by immunoSEQ multiplex PCR, the TCRdb table keeps only in-frame clones and is missing some. Among roughly 88,000 clones listed, approximately 91% were seen once. The specimen sequenced was blood. The receptors shown here come from a woman between 25 and 40 years old in good health. The CDR3 runs from the conserved cysteine through the conserved F or W. D genes are given only for firm matches. A row's size may be missing; if present it is once, few, many or a size class.

CDR3	DNA	size	V	J	D
CASSSQEFRPQHF	TGTGCCAGCAGTTCCCAGGAATTTAGGCCCCAGCATTTT	.	TRBV27	TRBJ1-5	.
CAWSGGGNYGYTF	TGTGCCTGGAGTGGGGGGGGAAACTATGGCTACACCTTC	.	TRBV30	TRBJ1-2	.
CASSLGPGQYYEQYF	TGTGCCAGCAGCTTAGGACCGGGACAGTACTACGAGCAGTACTTC	.	TRBV7-3	TRBJ2-7	TRBD1
CASSPQGGHTEAFF	TGTGCCAGCTCACCACAGGGTGGGCACACTGAAGCTTTCTTT	.	TRBV18	TRBJ1-1	.
CASSSGQGRFNEQFF	TGTGCCAGCAGCTCGGGACAGGGTCGGTTCAATGAGCAGTTCTTC	.	TRBV7-6	TRBJ2-1	TRBD1
CASRPAGTSRNEQFF	TGTGCCAGCAGGCCAGCCGGGACCTCGCGCAATGAGCAGTTCTTC	.	TRBV27	TRBJ2-1	.
CASSRDRATEAFF	TGTGCCAGCAGTCGGGACAGGGCCACTGAAGCTTTCTTT	.	TRBV6-5	TRBJ1-1	TRBD1
CASSLEVGDVKNIQYF	TGCGCCAGCAGCTTGGAGGTAGGCGATGTCAAAAACATTCAGTACTTC	.	TRBV5-1	TRBJ2-4	.
CSVENRGLRNEQFF	TGCAGCGTTGAAAACAGGGGATTGAGGAATGAGCAGTTCTTC	.	TRBV29-1	TRBJ2-1	TRBD1
CASSLTLVDEQFF	TGTGCCAGCAGCTTAACGTTGGTTGATGAGCAGTTCTTC	.	TRBV7-3	TRBJ2-1	.
CASSWRNYGYTF	TGTGCCAGCAGTTGGAGAAACTATGGCTACACCTTC	.	TRBV28	TRBJ1-2	.
CASSRTSGRHETQYF	TGTGCCAGCAGCCGGACTAGCGGGAGGCATGAGACCCAGTACTTC	once	TRBV7-2	TRBJ2-5	TRBD2
CASSRAGTGSFYGYTF	TGTGCCAGCAGCCGGGCCGGGACAGGGAGCTTCTATGGCTACACCTTC	.	TRBV5-4	TRBJ1-2	TRBD1
CAWSLTGINYGYTF	TGTGCCTGGAGTTTAACAGGGATTAACTATGGCTACACCTTC	.	TRBV30	TRBJ1-2	.
CASNRDRGEETQYF	TGTGCCAGTAATCGGGACAGGGGAGAAGAGACCCAGTACTTC	.	TRBV19	TRBJ2-5	TRBD1
CASNTCGREGPGQYF	TGTGCCAGCAATACTTGTGGGCGGGAGGGCCCTGGGCAGTACTTC	.	TRBV7-7	TRBJ2-7	TRBD2
CSVEGGTAQTETQYF	TGCAGCGTTGAAGGAGGTACAGCCCAGACGGAGACCCAGTACTTC	.	TRBV29-1	TRBJ2-5	.
CASSQVGVLYGYTF	TGTGCCAGCAGCCAAGTGGGGGTTCTATATGGCTACACCTTC	.	TRBV3-1/TRBV3-2	TRBJ1-2	.
CASRGRDEQFF	TGTGCCAGCCGGGGCCGAGATGAGCAGTTCTTC	.	TRBV6-5	TRBJ2-1	.
CATYRGHSYEQYF	TGTGCCACCTACAGGGGGCACTCCTACGAGCAGTACTTC	.	TRBV28	TRBJ2-7	TRBD1
CASSIGLGGYTF	TGTGCCAGTAGTATAGGGCTGGGAGGCTACACCTTC	.	TRBV19	TRBJ1-2	.
CAWSRDRGLRETQYF	TGTGCCTGGAGTCGCGACAGGGGGCTTCGAGAGACCCAGTACTTC	.	TRBV30	TRBJ2-5	TRBD1
CASSPANRGNEKLFF	TGTGCCAGCAGCCCCGCTAACAGGGGGAATGAAAAACTGTTTTTT	.	TRBV5-5	TRBJ1-4	TRBD1
CASSLSRQGKTQYF	TGTGCCAGCAGTTTATCGAGGCAGGGAAAGACCCAGTACTTC	.	TRBV27	TRBJ2-5	.
CATIPAAGGESPLHF	TGTGCCACCATCCCAGCGGCAGGGGGAGAGTCACCCCTCCACTTT	.	TRBV6-5	TRBJ1-6	TRBD1
CASSVGYTEAFF	TGTGCCAGCAGCGTAGGTTACACTGAAGCTTTCTTT	.	TRBV9	TRBJ1-1	.
CAWSGQGETEAFF	TGTGCCTGGAGTGGACAGGGAGAAACTGAAGCTTTCTTT	.	TRBV30	TRBJ1-1	TRBD1
CASSYLGGGQPQHF	TGTGCCAGCAGTTACCTAGGGGGCGGTCAGCCCCAGCATTTT	.	TRBV6-5	TRBJ1-5	TRBD1
CASSPWTGGLRNQPQHF	TGTGCCAGCAGTCCCTGGACAGGGGGCTTACGGAATCAGCCCCAGCATTTT	.	TRBV27	TRBJ1-5	TRBD1
CASSLVYRAEAFF	TGTGCCAGCAGCTTAGTATACAGGGCGGAAGCTTTCTTT	.	TRBV7-8	TRBJ1-1	.
CASSPGTGRSDGYTF	TGTGCCAGCAGTCCCGGGACAGGGAGGTCGGATGGCTACACCTTC	.	TRBV28	TRBJ1-2	TRBD1
CASSTAVYGYTF	TGTGCCAGCAGTACAGCCGTTTATGGCTACACCTTC	.	TRBV28	TRBJ1-2	.
CASSYGQGANYGYTF	TGTGCCAGCAGTTATGGGCAGGGGGCGAACTATGGCTACACCTTC	.	TRBV6-5	TRBJ1-2	TRBD1
CASSLVLAGRTDTQYF	TGCGCCAGCAGCTTGGTTTTAGCGGGGCGCACAGATACGCAGTATTTT	.	TRBV5-1	TRBJ2-3	TRBD2
CASSQQTSGGYEQFF	TGTGCCAGCAGCCAACAGACTAGCGGGGGATATGAGCAGTTCTTC	few	TRBV4-2	TRBJ2-1	TRBD2
CASSATTGRNTEAFF	TGCGCCAGCAGTGCTACGACAGGGAGGAACACTGAAGCTTTCTTT	.	TRBV10-1	TRBJ1-1	TRBD1
CASSQRRDRLTEAFF	TGTGCCAGCAGCCAACGCCGGGACAGGCTCACTGAAGCTTTCTTT	.	TRBV3-1/TRBV3-2	TRBJ1-1	TRBD1
CASSLGQGSYGYTF	TGCGCCAGCAGCTTGGGACAGGGAAGCTATGGCTACACCTTC	.	TRBV5-1	TRBJ1-2	TRBD1
CASRRGPSTGLAKNIQYF	TGTGCCAGCCGCCGGGGGCCCTCGACTGGCCTAGCCAAAAACATTCAGTACTTC	.	TRBV28	TRBJ2-4	.
CASSLMDSRNTEAFF	TGCGCCAGCAGCTTGATGGACAGCCGGAACACTGAAGCTTTCTTT	.	TRBV5-1	TRBJ1-1	.
CASSWRRGLYNEQFF	TGTGCCAGCAGTTGGCGAAGGGGGCTCTACAATGAGCAGTTCTTC	once	TRBV6-5	TRBJ2-1	TRBD1
CASSQRWTANTEAFF	TGTGCCAGCAGCCAAAGGTGGACAGCTAACACTGAAGCTTTCTTT	.	TRBV14	TRBJ1-1	.
CASSEAKGFGYEQYF	TGTGCCAGCAGTGAAGCAAAAGGGTTCGGCTACGAGCAGTACTTC	.	TRBV6-1	TRBJ2-7	.
CVRSLRRAEYNEQFF	TGTGTCAGAAGCTTAAGGAGGGCGGAATACAATGAGCAGTTCTTC	.	TRBV7-5	TRBJ2-1	.
CASSRTGRGEAFF	TGTGCCAGCAGCCGGACAGGGAGAGGCGAAGCTTTCTTT	.	TRBV3-1/TRBV3-2	TRBJ1-1	TRBD1
CASSLTQGTQYF	TGTGCCAGCAGCTTGACGCAGGGGACCCAGTACTTC	.	TRBV5-6	TRBJ2-5	.
CASSPSGGAHNEQFF	TGTGCCAGCAGCCCTAGCGGGGGGGCCCACAATGAGCAGTTCTTC	.	TRBV6-4	TRBJ2-1	TRBD2
CASSPTGVSGYTF	TGTGCCAGCAGCCCCACAGGGGTGAGCGGCTACACCTTC	.	TRBV14	TRBJ1-2	TRBD1
CASKTGTGGSSGTEAFF	TGTGCCAGTAAAACCGGGACAGGGGGCTCCTCGGGCACTGAAGCTTTCTTT	.	TRBV19	TRBJ1-1	TRBD1
CASSEDLAGVAYNEQFF	TGTGCCAGCAGTGAAGATCTAGCGGGAGTTGCCTACAATGAGCAGTTCTTC	.	TRBV2	TRBJ2-1	TRBD2
CGVGKALNTEAFF	TGTGGAGTCGGGAAGGCGCTGAACACTGAAGCTTTCTTT	.	TRBV19	TRBJ1-1	.
CASSPLVSQETQYF	TGTGCCAGCAGCCCCCTGGTGTCCCAAGAGACCCAGTACTTC	.	TRBV6-5	TRBJ2-5	.
CASSLVRGGGYTF	TGTGCCAGCAGCTTAGTCCGGGGTGGGGGCTACACCTTC	.	TRBV7-2	TRBJ1-2	.
CASSPTGANTEAFF	TGTGCCAGCTCACCGACAGGGGCCAACACTGAAGCTTTCTTT	.	TRBV18	TRBJ1-1	TRBD1